Sequencing of this T cell receptor beta chain was carried out in a study of CD8 T cells in ankylosing spondylitis. TCRdb itself ran the 5' RACE reads through MiXCR, one entry per CDR3 protein. The table shows just under 350,000 distinct CDR3 sequences, with about 15% occurring only once. This clonotype was seen only a few times. Trimming cost V 0 bases and J 10 bases; bases outside gene matches: 3. Germline V lookup: CDR1 SGHRS, CDR2 YFSETQ. This CDR3 is 14 amino acids long. The receptor was isolated from a male donor with ankylosing spondylitis or in good health (not recorded which). V usage is TRBV5-1 and J usage is TRBJ2-2, with TRBD2 matching 10 bases. Material for sequencing was blood, either unsorted or a sorted T cell fraction (not recorded which). The CDR3 reads CASSLELAGAELFF. The DNA of the CDR3 is TGCGCCAGCAGCTTGGAGCTAGCGGGGGCGGAGCTGTTTTTT.